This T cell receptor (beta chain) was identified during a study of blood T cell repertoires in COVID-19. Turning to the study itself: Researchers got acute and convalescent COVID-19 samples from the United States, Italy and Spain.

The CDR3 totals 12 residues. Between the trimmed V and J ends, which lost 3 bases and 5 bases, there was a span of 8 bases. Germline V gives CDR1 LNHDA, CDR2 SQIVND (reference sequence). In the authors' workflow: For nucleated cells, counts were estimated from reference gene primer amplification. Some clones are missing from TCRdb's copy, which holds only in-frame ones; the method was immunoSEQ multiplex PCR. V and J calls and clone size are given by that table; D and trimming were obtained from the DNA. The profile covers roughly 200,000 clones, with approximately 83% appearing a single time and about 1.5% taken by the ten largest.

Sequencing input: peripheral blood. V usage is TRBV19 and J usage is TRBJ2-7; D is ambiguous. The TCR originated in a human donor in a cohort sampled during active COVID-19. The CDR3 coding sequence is TGTGCCAGTAGTATGGTTAGTCACGAGCAGTACTTC. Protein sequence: CASSMVSHEQYF.